The 9 T cell receptor beta chains listed next were all sequenced from one sample in a study of cytomegalovirus exposure and HLA in healthy donors. Vbeta (60) and Jbeta (13) primers were used in the PCR. Method: immunoSEQ multiplex PCR; TCRdb's copy keeps in-frame clones and lacks some. Of some 150,000 clones listed, 65% to 80% are singletons. Sequencing used PBMCs. The receptors derive from a woman aged 35 to 49 in good health and CMV-seronegative.

The count of this clone is one. The rearrangement uses TRBV30 and TRBJ2-5, with D perhaps matching TRBD1 (6 bases). CDR1 and CDR2 from the germline V gene are GTSNPN and SVGIG (reference sequence). The CDR3 has 14 amino acids. V gave up 3 bases and J gave up 2 bases, with 13 bases separating them. For the CDR3, the DNA is TGTGCCTGGAGGGCTGGGGGCGGACAAGAGACCCAGTACTTC. Its protein product is CAWRAGGGQETQYF.

The CDR3 DNA reads TGTGCCAGCAGGTCGACTAGCGGCCTCTCCTACGAGCAGTACTTC. Its translation: CASRSTSGLSYEQYF. The chain uses TRBV6-1 and TRBJ2-7; 9 bases are shared with TRBD2. V trimming: 6 bases; J trimming: 0 bases; junction bases outside the gene matches: 6. The CDR3 runs to 15 residues. Germline V gene sequence: CDR1 MNHNS, CDR2 SASEGT.

The chain combines TRBV10-1 with TRBJ2-1; 7 bases map to TRBD2. CDR3 length: 16 residues. Germline CDR1 reads WNHNN; CDR2 reads SYGVQD (reference sequence). After removal of 6 bases from V and 1 base from J, the junction contained 9 bases not matched to a gene. CDR3 residues: CASSQTSSLSYNEQFF. CDR3 DNA sequence: TGCGCCAGCAGCCAGACTAGCTCCCTTTCCTACAATGAGCAGTTCTTC.

The chain carries TRBV9 and TRBJ2-7; D is undetermined. V was trimmed by 0 bases and J by 5 bases, leaving 3 bases between them. Germline V gene lookup returns CDR1 SGDLS and CDR2 YYNGEE. The CDR3 extends over 11 amino acids. CDR3 coding DNA: TGTGCCAGCAGCGTAGACAACGAGCAGTACTTC. Amino acid sequence: CASSVDNEQYF.

This clone has only one observation. The rearrangement links TRBV11-2 to TRBJ2-1; 7 nucleotides line up with TRBD1. This CDR3 is built from 16 residues. The J segment lost 8 bases and the V segment lost 5 bases, leaving 15 bases of the junction unmatched. Germline V lookup: CDR1 SGHAT, CDR2 FQNNGV. The DNA for the CDR3 is TGTGCCAGCAGCAGTGGGGTGACAGGGCGTAGGGATGAGCAGTTCTTC. Translation gives CASSSGVTGRRDEQFF.

The chain uses TRBV29-1 and TRBJ1-5; the D is unclear. This CDR3 spans 13 amino acids. CDR1 is SQVTM, CDR2 ANQGSEA, per germline. Trimming left V 3 bases short and J 7 bases short, with 13 bases between. CDR3 sequence reads: CSVDAGGEQPQHF. The CDR3 DNA is TGCAGCGTTGACGCGGGTGGGGAACAGCCCCAGCATTTT.

The chain uses TRBV29-1 and TRBJ1-4, with 7 positions matching TRBD1. Germline trimming cut 1 base from V and 10 bases from J; bases unmatched to any gene: 9. Germline CDR1 is SQVTM and CDR2 is ANQGSEA. The CDR3 covers 14 residues. In nucleotides, the CDR3 is TGCAGCGTTGAAGCTGACAGGGCGGGAGGAAAACTGTTTTTT. Residues: CSVEADRAGGKLFF.

The J gene is TRBJ2-7, the V gene TRBV29-1; TRBD1 matches 8 bases. The J segment lost 6 bases and the V segment lost 1 base, leaving 5 bases of the junction unmatched. This CDR3 comprises 13 residues. The germline V gene has CDR1 SQVTM and CDR2 ANQGSEA. CDR3 DNA: TGCAGCGTTGAAGCCCCGACAGGGGTCGAGCAGTACTTC. Its protein product is CSVEAPTGVEQYF.

This rearrangement joins TRBV5-4 to TRBJ2-3; the D gene is possibly TRBD2 (5 bases). The CDR3 is made up of 15 amino acids. Germline V CDR1 and CDR2: SGHNT, YYREEE (reference sequence). Trimming stripped 4 bases from V and 3 bases from J, with 15 bases between. The CDR3 region has the DNA TGTGCCAGCAGCCTGAAAGGCGGGTGGACAGATACGCAGTATTTT. Protein sequence: CASSLKGGWTDTQYF.